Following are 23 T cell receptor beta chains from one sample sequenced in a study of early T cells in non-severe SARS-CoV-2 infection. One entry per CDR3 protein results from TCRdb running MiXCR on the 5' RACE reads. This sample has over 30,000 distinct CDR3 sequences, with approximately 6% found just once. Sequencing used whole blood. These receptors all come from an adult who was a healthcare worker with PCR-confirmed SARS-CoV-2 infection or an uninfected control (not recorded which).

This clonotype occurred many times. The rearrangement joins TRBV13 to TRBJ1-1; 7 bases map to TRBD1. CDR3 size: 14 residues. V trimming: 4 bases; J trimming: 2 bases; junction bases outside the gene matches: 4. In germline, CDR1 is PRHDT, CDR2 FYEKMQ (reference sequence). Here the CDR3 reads CASSWGQSNTEAFF. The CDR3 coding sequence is TGTGCCAGCAGCTGGGGACAGAGTAACACTGAAGCTTTCTTT.

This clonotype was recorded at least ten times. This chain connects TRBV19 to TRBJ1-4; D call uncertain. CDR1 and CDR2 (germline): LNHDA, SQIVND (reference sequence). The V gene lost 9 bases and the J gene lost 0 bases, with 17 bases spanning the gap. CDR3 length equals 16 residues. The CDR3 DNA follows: TGTGCCAGCAGGCCAACCGTCACTGCAACTAATGAAAAACTGTTTTTT. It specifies CASRPTVTATNEKLFF.

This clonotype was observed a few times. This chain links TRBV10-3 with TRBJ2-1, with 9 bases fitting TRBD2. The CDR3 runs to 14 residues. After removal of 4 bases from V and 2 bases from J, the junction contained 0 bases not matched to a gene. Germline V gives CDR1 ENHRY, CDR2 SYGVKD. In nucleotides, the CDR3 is TGTGCCATCAGTGGGACTAGCGCCTACAATGAGCAGTTCTTC. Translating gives CAISGTSAYNEQFF.

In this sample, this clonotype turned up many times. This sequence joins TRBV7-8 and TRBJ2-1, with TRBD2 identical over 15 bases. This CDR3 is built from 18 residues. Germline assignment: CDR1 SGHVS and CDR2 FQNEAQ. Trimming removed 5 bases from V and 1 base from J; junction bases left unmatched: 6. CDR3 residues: CASSRTGLAGGSYNEQFF. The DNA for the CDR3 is TGTGCCAGCAGCCGGACCGGACTAGCGGGAGGGTCCTACAATGAGCAGTTCTTC.

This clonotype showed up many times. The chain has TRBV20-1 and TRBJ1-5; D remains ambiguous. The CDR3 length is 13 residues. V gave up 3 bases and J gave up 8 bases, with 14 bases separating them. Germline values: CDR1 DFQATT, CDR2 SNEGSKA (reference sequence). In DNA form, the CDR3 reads TGCAGTGCTAGTCCTCTTACTAGGGAGCCCCAGCATTTT. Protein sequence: CSASPLTREPQHF.

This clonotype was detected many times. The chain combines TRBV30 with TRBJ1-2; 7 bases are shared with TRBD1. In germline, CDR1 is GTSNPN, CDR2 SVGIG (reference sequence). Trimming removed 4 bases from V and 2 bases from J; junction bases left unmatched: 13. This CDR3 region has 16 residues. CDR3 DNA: TGTGCCTGGAAGCCGCCAGGGACAGTCCTAAACTATGGCTACACCTTC. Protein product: CAWKPPGTVLNYGYTF.

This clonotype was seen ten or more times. CDR3 region: CASSLNRGRTDTQYF. The CDR3, as DNA: TGTGCCAGCAGCTTAAACAGGGGGCGCACAGATACGCAGTATTTT. The rearrangement uses TRBV7-6 and TRBJ2-3, with 9 bases aligning to TRBD1. CDR3 length: 15 amino acids. V lost 2 bases and J lost 1; bases outside the gene matches: 1. Germline V gives CDR1 SGHVS, CDR2 FNYEAQ.

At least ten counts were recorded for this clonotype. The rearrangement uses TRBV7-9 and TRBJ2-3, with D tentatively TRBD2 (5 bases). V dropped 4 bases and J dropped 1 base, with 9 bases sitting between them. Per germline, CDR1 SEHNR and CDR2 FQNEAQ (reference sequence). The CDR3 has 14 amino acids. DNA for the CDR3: TGTGCCAGCAGCTCCGAACTAGGCACAGATACGCAGTATTTT. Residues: CASSSELGTDTQYF. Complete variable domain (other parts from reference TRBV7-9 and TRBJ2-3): DTGVSQNPRHKITKRGQNVTFRCDPISEHNRLYWYRQTLGQGPEFLTYFQNEAQLEKSRLLSDRFSAERPKGSFSTLEIQRTEQGDSAMYLCASSSELGTDTQYFGPGTRLTVL.

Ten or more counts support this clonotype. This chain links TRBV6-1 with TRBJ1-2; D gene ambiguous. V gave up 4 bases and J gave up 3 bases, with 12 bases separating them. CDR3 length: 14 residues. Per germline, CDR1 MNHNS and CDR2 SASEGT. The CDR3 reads CASSAGSYDYGYTF. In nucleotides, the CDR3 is TGTGCCAGCAGTGCCGGTTCCTATGACTATGGCTACACCTTC.

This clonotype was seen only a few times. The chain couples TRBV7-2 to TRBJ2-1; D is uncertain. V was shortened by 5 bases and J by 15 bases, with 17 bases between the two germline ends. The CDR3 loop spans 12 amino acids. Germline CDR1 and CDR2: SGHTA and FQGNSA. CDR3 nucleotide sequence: TGTGCCAGCAGCGTCTGGGGTAGTCCTCCGTTCTTC. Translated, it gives CASSVWGSPPFF.

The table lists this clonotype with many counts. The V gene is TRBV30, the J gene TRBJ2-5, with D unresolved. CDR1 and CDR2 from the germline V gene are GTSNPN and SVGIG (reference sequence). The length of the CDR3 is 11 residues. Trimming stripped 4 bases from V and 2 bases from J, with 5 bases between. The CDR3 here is CAWTLQETQYF. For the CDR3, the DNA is TGTGCCTGGACTTTACAAGAGACCCAGTACTTC.

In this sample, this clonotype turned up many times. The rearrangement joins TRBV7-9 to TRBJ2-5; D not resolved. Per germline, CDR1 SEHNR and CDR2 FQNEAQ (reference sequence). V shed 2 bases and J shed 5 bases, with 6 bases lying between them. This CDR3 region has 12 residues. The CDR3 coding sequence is TGTGCCAGCAGCTTAAACATGGAGACCCAGTACTTC. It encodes CASSLNMETQYF.

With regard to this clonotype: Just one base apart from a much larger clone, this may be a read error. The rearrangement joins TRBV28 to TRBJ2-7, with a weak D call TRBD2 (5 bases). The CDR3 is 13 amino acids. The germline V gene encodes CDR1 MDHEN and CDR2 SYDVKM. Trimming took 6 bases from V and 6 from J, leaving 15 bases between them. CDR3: CASRLRTSAEQYF. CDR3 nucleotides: TGTGCCAGCAGATTAAGGACTTCTGCCGAGCAGTACTTC.

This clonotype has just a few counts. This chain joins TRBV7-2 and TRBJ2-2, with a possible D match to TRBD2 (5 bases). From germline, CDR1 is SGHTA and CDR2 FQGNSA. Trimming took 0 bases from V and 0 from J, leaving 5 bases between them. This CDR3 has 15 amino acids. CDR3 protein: CASSLAGANTGELFF. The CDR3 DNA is TGTGCCAGCAGCTTAGCGGGAGCGAACACCGGGGAGCTGTTTTTT.

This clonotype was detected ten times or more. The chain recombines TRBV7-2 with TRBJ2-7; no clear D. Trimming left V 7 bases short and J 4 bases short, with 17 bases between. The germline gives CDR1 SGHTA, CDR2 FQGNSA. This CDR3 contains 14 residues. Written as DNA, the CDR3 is TGTGCCAGCACCGTGACTCCTGTAGTTTACGAGCAGTACTTC. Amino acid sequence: CASTVTPVVYEQYF.

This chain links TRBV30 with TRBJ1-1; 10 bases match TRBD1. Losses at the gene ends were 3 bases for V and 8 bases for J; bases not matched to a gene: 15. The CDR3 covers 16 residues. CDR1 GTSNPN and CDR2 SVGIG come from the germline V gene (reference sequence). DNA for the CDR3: TGTGCCTGGAGCAGCTTGGCTAGGGGACAGGGGCTCGAAGCTTTCTTT. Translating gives CAWSSLARGQGLEAFF.

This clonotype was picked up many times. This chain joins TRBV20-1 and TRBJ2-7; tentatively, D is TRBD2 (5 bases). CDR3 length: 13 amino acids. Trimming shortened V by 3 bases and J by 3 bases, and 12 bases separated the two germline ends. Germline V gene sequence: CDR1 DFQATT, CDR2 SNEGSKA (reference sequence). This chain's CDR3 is CSARYMAGYEQYF. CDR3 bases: TGCAGTGCTAGGTACATGGCGGGCTACGAGCAGTACTTC.

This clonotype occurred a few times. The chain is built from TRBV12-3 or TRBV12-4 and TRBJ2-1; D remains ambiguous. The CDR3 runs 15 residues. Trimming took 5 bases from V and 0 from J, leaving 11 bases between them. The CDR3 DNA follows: TGTGCCAGCAGTCTAACGCGACTCTCCTACAATGAGCAGTTCTTC. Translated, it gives CASSLTRLSYNEQFF.

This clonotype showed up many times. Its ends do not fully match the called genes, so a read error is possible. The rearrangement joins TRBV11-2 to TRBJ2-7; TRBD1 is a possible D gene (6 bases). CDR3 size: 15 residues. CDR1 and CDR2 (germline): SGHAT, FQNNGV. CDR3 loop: CASSQTRQDPGRSRF. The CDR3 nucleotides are TGTGCCAGCAGTCAAACCCGACAGGACCCCGGTCGTAGTCGCTTC.

In nucleotides, the CDR3 is TGCAGTGCCCGACAGGGGGCTAAGCCCCAGCATTTT. Translating gives CSARQGAKPQHF. V and J are TRBV20-1 and TRBJ1-5, with 10 bases fitting TRBD1. CDR3 size: 12 residues. Losses at the gene ends were 6 bases for V and 8 bases for J; bases not matched to a gene: 4. The germline V gene encodes CDR1 DFQATT and CDR2 SNEGSKA (reference sequence).

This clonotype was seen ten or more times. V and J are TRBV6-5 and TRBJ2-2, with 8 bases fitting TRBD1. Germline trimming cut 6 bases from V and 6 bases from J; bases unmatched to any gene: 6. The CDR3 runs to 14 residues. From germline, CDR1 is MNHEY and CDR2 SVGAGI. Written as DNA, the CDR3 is TGTGCCAGCAGAAGAGACAGGGGCTCCGGGGAGCTGTTTTTT. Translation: CASRRDRGSGELFF.

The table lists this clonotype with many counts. The CDR3 DNA follows: TGTGCCAGCAGCTTGGAATATCAGGGGCCCTACGAGCAGTACTTC. Residues: CASSLEYQGPYEQYF. V usage is TRBV5-6 and J usage is TRBJ2-7, with D perhaps matching TRBD1 (6 bases). With 0 bases removed from V and 2 bases from J, the gap between germline ends came to 12 bases. Germline CDR1 is SGHDT and CDR2 is YYEEEE. The CDR3 is 15 amino acids.

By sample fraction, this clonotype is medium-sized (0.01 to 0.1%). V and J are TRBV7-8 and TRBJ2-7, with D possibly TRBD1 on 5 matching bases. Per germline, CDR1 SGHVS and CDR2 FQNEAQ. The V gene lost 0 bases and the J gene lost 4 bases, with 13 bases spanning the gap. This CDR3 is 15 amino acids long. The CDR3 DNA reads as TGTGCCAGCAGCTTAGCTGCAGGGAATCGGTACGAGCAGTACTTC. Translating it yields CASSLAAGNRYEQYF.